This TCR beta chain came from a study of shared clonotypes between healthy human individuals. CD4+ cells underwent separation, giving CD45RA+ naive and CD45RA-negative memory subsets. Sequencing was performed with immunoSEQ multiplex PCR; in TCRdb, only in-frame clones are kept and a portion is missing. The sample lists roughly 2.5 million clones, roughly nine tenths occurring once. The CDR3 runs to 15 residues. Trimming took 0 bases from V and 6 from J, leaving 14 bases between them. Germline V gene data show CDR1 as LNHNV and CDR2 as YYDKDF (reference sequence). V usage is TRBV15 and J usage is TRBJ1-2; D not certain. Source material: naive CD4+ T cells sorted from blood. Subset: CD45RA+ positively selected. The clonotype originates from a young man in good health. CDR3 DNA: TGTGCCACCAGCAGAGATCGGGCGGGAGCGAATGGCTACACCTTC. Residues: CATSRDRAGANGYTF.